The 17 T cell receptor beta chains listed next were all sequenced from one sample in a study of naive and memory T cell subsets. An equimolar mix of two oligonucleotides served as the beta constant-region primer for TRBC1 and TRBC2. TCRdb ran MiXCR on the UMI-ligation and nested PCR reads and lists one entry per CDR3 protein. The sample records some 36,000 distinct CDR3 sequences, about an eighth being singletons. Sequenced sample: effector memory CD4+ T cells from blood. The subset denotes: effector memory, CD45RA- CD27-. The receptor source for this set is a human donor in good health.

The chain carries TRBV24-1 and TRBJ1-2; D unresolved. Trimming stripped 0 bases from V and 6 bases from J, with 4 bases between. The CDR3 sequence is 12 residues long. From germline, CDR1 is KGHDR and CDR2 SFDVKD. In nucleotides, the CDR3 is TGTGCCACCAGTGATTTGTCGGATGGCTACACCTTC. It encodes CATSDLSDGYTF.

This clonotype was observed a handful of times. The chain combines TRBV6-2 or TRBV6-3 with TRBJ2-7; D gene ambiguous. The CDR3 has 12 residues. The germline V and J ends were trimmed by 6 bases and 4 bases, with 10 bases remaining between them. The germline V gene has CDR1 MNHEY and CDR2 SVGEGT. DNA for the CDR3: TGTGCCAGCAGCGAGACCCAATACGAGCAGTACTTC. This encodes CASSETQYEQYF.

This clonotype was detected only a few times. The gene calls are TRBV24-1 and TRBJ2-1; a possible D gene is TRBD1 (5 bases). Germline V lookup: CDR1 KGHDR, CDR2 SFDVKD. V was cut by 9 bases and J by 7 bases, with 15 bases left in between. There are 13 residues in the CDR3. The CDR3: CATRKTKGNEQFF. CDR3 DNA sequence: TGTGCCACCCGAAAAACGAAGGGGAATGAGCAGTTCTTC.

This clonotype was seen more than once but under ten times. V usage is TRBV10-3 and J usage is TRBJ2-1; D not certain. Germline V gene sequence: CDR1 ENHRY, CDR2 SYGVKD. The CDR3 covers 12 residues. V lost 2 bases and J lost 12, with 11 bases in between. CDR3 in amino acids: CAISEDTPGQFF. CDR3 bases: TGTGCCATCAGTGAGGACACCCCAGGGCAGTTCTTC.

This clonotype was seen a handful of times. The gene calls are TRBV6-1 and TRBJ2-7; no firm D call. V was pared by 3 bases and J by 0 bases, with 12 bases between. The CDR3 covers 15 residues. Looked up from germline, CDR1 is MNHNS and CDR2 is SASEGT. The CDR3 protein is CASSEGPGPSYEQYF. CDR3 coding DNA: TGTGCCAGCAGTGAGGGCCCCGGACCCTCCTACGAGCAGTACTTC.

This clonotype has only a few counts. This chain joins TRBV29-1 and TRBJ2-3; D may be TRBD1 or TRBD2 (5 bases each). V shed 2 bases and J shed 0 bases, with 9 bases lying between them. Germline assignment: CDR1 SQVTM and CDR2 ANQGSEA. This CDR3 contains 14 residues. This chain's CDR3 is CSVEIGDSTDTQYF. In DNA, the CDR3 is TGCAGCGTTGAAATTGGGGACAGCACAGATACGCAGTATTTT.

The table lists this clonotype with a few counts. The chain combines TRBV20-1 with TRBJ2-5; the match to TRBD1 covers 12 bases. Germline V gene lookup returns CDR1 DFQATT and CDR2 SNEGSKA (reference sequence). J gave up 4 bases and V 5 bases, and 8 bases lay outside the gene matches. The CDR3 runs 15 residues. The chain's CDR3 is CSAETGTGGRETQYF. The CDR3 region has the DNA TGCAGTGCTGAAACCGGGACAGGGGGCCGAGAGACCCAGTACTTC.

V is TRBV3-1 and J is TRBJ1-5, with D possibly TRBD1 on 6 matching bases. The V gene lost 0 bases and the J gene lost 4 bases, with 10 bases spanning the gap. CDR1 and CDR2 from the germline V gene are LGHDT and YNNKEL (reference sequence). The CDR3 consists of 15 residues. The CDR3 nucleotides are TGTGCCAGCAGCCAAGATCGGGGGGCGAATCAGCCCCAGCATTTT. It encodes CASSQDRGANQPQHF.

The chain recombines TRBV29-1 with TRBJ2-2; D is possibly TRBD1 or TRBD2 (5 bases each). Germline CDR1 reads SQVTM; CDR2 reads ANQGSEA. This CDR3 has 15 amino acids. Trimming took 6 bases from V and 2 from J, leaving 16 bases between them. CDR3: CSVAGDARNTGELFF. CDR3 DNA sequence: TGCAGCGTCGCCGGGGACGCACGCAACACCGGGGAGCTGTTTTTT.

This clonotype was seen ten or more times. The chain joins TRBV6-2 or TRBV6-3 to TRBJ2-4, with 8 bases aligning to TRBD1. The germline V gene has CDR1 MNHEY and CDR2 SVGEGT. There are 14 residues in the CDR3. V gave up 6 bases and J gave up 9 bases; unmatched junction bases: 10. The CDR3 nucleotides are TGTGCCAGCAGATCCGGAGGGACAGGTTCCATTCAGTACTTC. Translating it yields CASRSGGTGSIQYF.

This clonotype has more than one count but fewer than ten. The chain is built from TRBV6-4 and TRBJ1-1; possible D gene TRBD1, 6 bases. The germline V and J ends were trimmed by 4 bases and 2 bases, with 8 bases remaining between them. The CDR3 runs to 13 residues. Germline V lookup: CDR1 MRHNA, CDR2 SNTAGT. CDR3 sequence: CASSAGVNTEAFF. The CDR3 DNA reads as TGTGCCAGCAGTGCAGGGGTCAACACTGAAGCTTTCTTT.

The CDR3 sequence is CASSLNPSGGGELFF. In DNA, the CDR3 is TGTGCCAGCAGCTTAAACCCTAGTGGTGGCGGGGAGCTGTTTTTT. V gene TRBV7-9 combines with J gene TRBJ2-2; D gene uncertain. V was trimmed by 2 bases and J by 7 bases, leaving 14 bases between them. The CDR3 length is 15 residues. Germline V gene sequence: CDR1 SEHNR, CDR2 FQNEAQ (reference sequence). The whole variable domain, remainder taken from reference TRBV7-9 and TRBJ2-2, is DTGVSQNPRHKITKRGQNVTFRCDPISEHNRLYWYRQTLGQGPEFLTYFQNEAQLEKSRLLSDRFSAERPKGSFSTLEIQRTEQGDSAMYLCASSLNPSGGGELFFGEGSRLTVL.

This clonotype was observed once. The chain is built from TRBV7-9 and TRBJ1-1; D gene ambiguous. V was cut by 5 bases and J by 6 bases, with 7 bases left in between. CDR3 size: 11 residues. CDR1 is SEHNR and CDR2 is FQNEAQ in the germline V gene (reference sequence). DNA of the CDR3: TGTGCCAGCAGCCACATACCTGAAGCTTTCTTT. This sequence encodes CASSHIPEAFF.

In regard to this clonotype: Being one base from a much bigger clone, this may be a read error. The chain links TRBV29-1 to TRBJ2-6; 8 nucleotides align to TRBD1. The germline CDR1 and CDR2 sequences are SQVTM and ANQGSEA. The CDR3 contains 14 residues. With V trimmed by 7 bases and J by 4 bases, 6 bases remained unmatched. CDR3 residues: CSAETGAGANVLTF. DNA for the CDR3: TGCAGCGCCGAGACAGGGGCAGGGGCCAACGTCCTGACTTTC.

This chain connects TRBV6-5 to TRBJ1-1; 7 bases are a match to TRBD1. There are 13 residues in the CDR3. The germline V gene has CDR1 MNHEY and CDR2 SVGAGI. Trimming removed 6 bases from V and 3 bases from J; junction bases left unmatched: 4. The CDR3 nucleotides read TGTGCCAGCAGCAGGGGGGGAGACACTGAAGCTTTCTTT. Translating it yields CASSRGGDTEAFF.

This clonotype was recorded at least ten times. The chain couples TRBV4-3 to TRBJ2-3; TRBD2 agrees at 7 bases. This CDR3 comprises 16 residues. Germline assignment: CDR1 LGHNA and CDR2 YSLEER. The ends lost 4 bases at V and 4 bases at J; junction bases unmatched: 11. In nucleotides, the CDR3 is TGCGCCAGCAGCCGGGGAAGCGGGATCTTCCCAGATACGCAGTATTTT. This encodes CASSRGSGIFPDTQYF.

The J gene is TRBJ2-1, the V gene TRBV20-1; 8 bases agree with TRBD2. The V gene's germline CDR1 is DFQATT and CDR2 SNEGSKA (reference sequence). The CDR3 runs 15 residues. Losses at the gene ends were 3 bases for V and 5 bases for J; bases not matched to a gene: 9. The CDR3 here is CSARSIAGPNNEQFF. CDR3 nucleotide sequence: TGCAGTGCTAGGTCGATAGCGGGGCCCAACAATGAGCAGTTCTTC.